This T cell receptor (beta chain) was found in a study of blood T cells in healthy people across ages. Study-level points and caveats: Both naive CD4+ cell counts and diversity were greater in long-lived donors than in aged donors. Researchers deemed the diversity estimates from one million T cells underestimates.

A J-beta primer mix and a sample-barcoded 5' primer were used in a second PCR of roughly 7 to 12 cycles. The authors tagged each cDNA molecule using a template-switch adaptor with 12 random nucleotides. TCRdb independently ran MiXCR on the 5' RACE reads; one entry per CDR3 protein. Of about 1,800,000 distinct CDR3 sequences listed, under 30% are singletons. Regarding this clonotype: Its antigen is unidentified.

Unmatched junction bases numbered 7, after V lost 2 bases and J lost 3 bases. The CDR3 loop spans 17 amino acids. Germline loops: CDR1 ENHRY, CDR2 SYGVKD. Every donor contributed roughly 10 milliliters of peripheral blood by blood draw. Material: blood. This TCR came from a woman aged 30 to 39 in good health. The V and J genes are TRBV10-3 and TRBJ2-3; 11 bases are shared with TRBD2. The CDR3 nucleotides read TGTGCCATCAGTGAGAGGCCTAGCGGGGGGAGTACAGATACGCAGTATTTT. It yields the protein CAISERPSGGSTDTQYF.